This T cell receptor beta chain emerged from a study of cytotoxic CD8 clonotypes in ibrutinib-treated CLL. V was clipped by 1 base and J by 2 bases; unmatched bases: 3. CDR3 length: 15 amino acids. The germline V gene has CDR1 SGHNT and CDR2 YENEEA. Data came from immunoSEQ multiplex PCR; TCRdb stores just in-frame clones and leaves some out. The data show 130,000 or so clones, over 60% seen once. The material was PBMCs, obtained after 12 months of ibrutinib treatment. The rearrangement links TRBV11-3 to TRBJ2-5; 8 bases line up with TRBD1. This clonotype was obtained from a human donor with chronic lymphocytic leukemia. In DNA, the CDR3 is TGTGCCAGCAGCTTAGGACAGGGGATTCAAGAGACCCAGTACTTC. This codes for CASSLGQGIQETQYF.